The 25 T cell receptor beta chains reported below all come from one sample, sequenced in a study of cytomegalovirus exposure and HLA in healthy donors. Primers included in the PCR were 60 Vbeta and 13 Jbeta primers. TCRdb keeps only in-frame clones here, not all; method: immunoSEQ multiplex PCR. The data hold approximately 150,000 clones, with 80% observed a single time. The sequenced material came from PBMCs. The origin of the receptors is a woman between 50 and 59 years old in good health and CMV-seronegative.

The rearrangement links TRBV27 to TRBJ2-2, with D uncertain. The ends were cut back, 0 bases at V and 4 bases at J, with 12 bases in the middle. CDR1 is MNHEY, CDR2 SMNVEV, per germline (reference sequence). CDR3 size: 16 residues. CDR3 sequence: CASSLSARFGTGELFF. The CDR3, as DNA: TGTGCCAGCAGTTTATCAGCCCGATTTGGCACCGGGGAGCTGTTTTTT.

This clone was recorded a few times. The chain joins TRBV19 to TRBJ1-5, with unresolved D. This CDR3 spans 12 amino acids. V gave up 3 bases and J gave up 5 bases, with 5 bases separating them. Germline assignment: CDR1 LNHDA and CDR2 SQIVND (reference sequence). CDR3 nucleotide sequence: TGTGCCAGTAGTATCCCGGATCAGCCCCAGCATTTT. Translation: CASSIPDQPQHF.

This rearrangement joins TRBV9 to TRBJ2-2; 7 bases are a match to TRBD2. CDR3 size: 17 residues. V lost 2 bases and J lost 1; bases outside the gene matches: 8. The germline V gene has CDR1 SGDLS and CDR2 YYNGEE. The CDR3 DNA is TGTGCCAGCAGCGTTCTCTCTAGCGGAGGGAACACCGGGGAGCTGTTTTTT. Its translation: CASSVLSSGGNTGELFF.

The chain is built from TRBV4-2 and TRBJ1-2, with TRBD1 matching over 7 bases. This CDR3 comprises 15 residues. CDR1 and CDR2 (germline): LGHNA, YNFKEQ. Unmatched junction bases numbered 5, after V lost 3 bases and J lost 1 base. The CDR3 DNA sequence: TGTGCCAGCAGCCAGACAGGGACTTATAACTATGGCTACACCTTC. Its translation is CASSQTGTYNYGYTF.

The rearrangement joins TRBV15 to TRBJ2-3; TRBD1 matches at 8 bases. The CDR3 extends over 15 amino acids. Germline V CDR1 and CDR2: LNHNV, YYDKDF (reference sequence). With V trimmed by 4 bases and J by 3 bases, 6 bases remained unmatched. This CDR3 is CATSIHRTGTDTQYF. CDR3 coding DNA: TGTGCCACCAGCATCCATCGGACAGGGACAGATACGCAGTATTTT.

The V call is TRBV28, the J call TRBJ1-2; the D is unclear. The V end lost 2 bases, the J end lost 7 bases, and 11 bases lay between the germline ends. The CDR3 spans 13 residues. Germline CDR1 and CDR2: MDHEN and SYDVKM. As DNA, the CDR3 is TGTGCCAGCAGTTTAACTCAGGTTCCTGGCTACACCTTC. Protein product: CASSLTQVPGYTF.

The V gene is TRBV7-9, the J gene TRBJ1-2; tentatively, D is TRBD1 (5 bases). CDR1 and CDR2 (germline): SEHNR, FQNEAQ (reference sequence). V gave up 2 bases and J gave up 0 bases, with 13 bases separating them. The CDR3 contains 16 residues. The DNA of the CDR3 is TGTGCCAGCAGCTTACCCCGGGGGAGACCTAACTATGGCTACACCTTC. Its translation: CASSLPRGRPNYGYTF.

This sequence joins TRBV5-1 and TRBJ1-1, with 8 nucleotides matching TRBD1. From germline, CDR1 is SGHRS and CDR2 YFSETQ. The CDR3 runs 15 residues. V dropped 4 bases and J dropped 4; count of bases not matched to a gene: 9. Here the CDR3 reads CASSDGQGGGTEAFF. The CDR3 nucleotides are TGCGCCAGCAGCGACGGACAGGGAGGTGGCACTGAAGCTTTCTTT.

This chain joins TRBV6-5 and TRBJ2-5, with a tentative D call TRBD1 (5 bases). From germline, CDR1 is MNHEY and CDR2 SVGAGI. The CDR3 loop spans 13 amino acids. V gave up 0 bases and J gave up 4 bases, with 6 bases separating them. CDR3 DNA sequence: TGTGCCAGCAGTTACTCAAGGGGAGAGACCCAGTACTTC. It codes for CASSYSRGETQYF.

V usage is TRBV5-1 and J usage is TRBJ1-2, with 10 bases matching TRBD1. Germline V gene data show CDR1 as SGHRS and CDR2 as YFSETQ. After removal of 4 bases from V and 9 bases from J, the junction contained 12 bases not matched to a gene. The CDR3 is 15 residues long. CDR3 protein: CASSPRGTGVGSYTF. Here the CDR3 DNA reads TGCGCCAGCAGCCCCAGAGGGACAGGGGTTGGAAGCTACACCTTC.

This clone has more than one count but fewer than ten. The rearrangement joins TRBV6-6 to TRBJ1-3, with unresolved D. Germline lookup yields CDR1 MNHNY and CDR2 SVGAGI (reference sequence). Trimming removed 8 bases from V and 6 bases from J, with 17 bases in between. The CDR3 spans 14 residues. The CDR3 bases are TGTGCCAGCGCAGATCCTCCCCGGGAAAACACCATATATTTT. Translating it yields CASADPPRENTIYF.

The gene calls are TRBV6-1 and TRBJ1-4; D gene ambiguous. Trimming left V 5 bases short and J 4 bases short, with 14 bases between. Germline values: CDR1 MNHNS, CDR2 SASEGT. This CDR3 spans 15 amino acids. This CDR3 reads CASSPVDSGNEKLFF. The CDR3 nucleotides are TGTGCCAGCAGTCCGGTCGATTCCGGTAATGAAAAACTGTTTTTT.

Comments on this clone: In the same sample, other DNA sequences code for this CDR3. The chain is built from TRBV5-5 and TRBJ1-2; D perhaps matches TRBD1 (5 bases). CDR3 length: 14 amino acids. Between the trimmed V and J ends, which lost 1 base and 5 bases, there was a span of 12 bases. CDR1 SGHKS and CDR2 YYEKEE come from the germline V gene (reference sequence). The CDR3 sequence: CASSLLTGPYGYTF. CDR3 nucleotides: TGTGCCAGCAGCTTGTTAACAGGACCTTATGGCTACACCTTC.

CDR3 DNA sequence: TGTGCCAGCTCACCTGACGGGTCTAATCAGCCCCAGCATTTT. Translating it yields CASSPDGSNQPQHF. The chain joins TRBV18 to TRBJ1-5; D gene uncertain. The CDR3 sequence is 14 residues long. Germline V gene data show CDR1 as KGHSH and CDR2 as LQKENI. The V end lost 3 bases, the J end lost 4 bases, and 10 bases lay between the germline ends.

This clone turned up a few times. The rearrangement uses TRBV6-5 and TRBJ1-5; perhaps TRBD1 as D (6 bases). Germline V CDR1 and CDR2: MNHEY, SVGAGI. Between the trimmed V and J ends, which lost 8 bases and 7 bases, there was a span of 18 bases. The CDR3 has 14 amino acids. The chain's CDR3 is CASRNGGAGQPQHF. The CDR3 DNA is TGTGCCAGCCGGAACGGGGGGGCAGGCCAGCCCCAGCATTTT.

The V gene is TRBV7-2, the J gene TRBJ2-7, with D possibly TRBD1 on 6 matching bases. This CDR3 has 18 amino acids. V was cut by 2 bases and J by 1 base, with 21 bases left in between. Germline CDR1 and CDR2: SGHTA and FQGNSA. CDR3 nucleotide sequence: TGTGCCAGCAGCTTACAGGGGTCTGTTTACAGGGTGTCCTACGAGCAGTACTTC. Translating it yields CASSLQGSVYRVSYEQYF.

A few counts support this clone. The genes are TRBV4-3 and TRBJ2-2; D gene ambiguous. Germline V gene data show CDR1 as LGHNA and CDR2 as YSLEER. The CDR3 length is 14 residues. Trimming shortened V by 1 base and J by 4 bases, and 7 bases separated the two germline ends. In nucleotides, the CDR3 is TGCGCCAGCAGCCAAGGGTACGGCACCGGGGAGCTGTTTTTT. Protein product: CASSQGYGTGELFF.

In this sample, this clone turned up once. The gene calls are TRBV5-1 and TRBJ2-1; D call uncertain. Trimming left V 0 bases short and J 0 bases short, with 13 bases between. Germline V gives CDR1 SGHRS, CDR2 YFSETQ. The CDR3 extends over 17 amino acids. Written as DNA, the CDR3 is TGCGCCAGCAGCTTGGTCTCCGTCGGGTACTCCTACAATGAGCAGTTCTTC. Translated, it gives CASSLVSVGYSYNEQFF.

The J gene is TRBJ2-1, the V gene TRBV29-1; TRBD2 matches at 14 bases. The ends lost 8 bases at V and 9 bases at J; junction bases unmatched: 3. CDR1 and CDR2 (germline): SQVTM, ANQGSEA. The CDR3 sequence is 12 residues long. The CDR3 DNA reads TGCAGCTCGGGACTAGCGGGGGTTGAGCAGTTCTTC. Translated, it gives CSSGLAGVEQFF.

The chain uses TRBV5-4 and TRBJ2-1, with 8 positions matching TRBD2. The germline CDR1 and CDR2 sequences are SGHNT and YYREEE (reference sequence). The CDR3 totals 15 residues. With 0 bases clipped from V and 3 bases from J, the junction kept 2 bases outside the gene matches. The CDR3 sequence: CASSLEGTSYNEQFF. The CDR3 nucleotides read TGTGCCAGCAGCTTGGAAGGGACTAGCTACAATGAGCAGTTCTTC.

V and J are TRBV7-9 and TRBJ1-6; 10 nucleotides align to TRBD1. J was trimmed by 11 bases and V by 4 bases; bases with no gene match: 8. Germline assignment: CDR1 SEHNR and CDR2 FQNEAQ (reference sequence). The CDR3 covers 15 residues. This CDR3 reads CASSSTGGAGTPLHF. Written as DNA, the CDR3 is TGTGCCAGCAGCTCGACAGGGGGCGCTGGGACACCCCTCCACTTT.

Note on this clone: No conserved phenylalanine or tryptophan is present at the end of the CDR3, so a read error is the likely explanation. This sequence joins TRBV25-1 and TRBJ1-1, with D tentatively TRBD1 (5 bases). Trimming removed 0 bases from V and 8 bases from J, with 16 bases in between. The CDR3 has 15 residues. The germline V gene has CDR1 MGHDK and CDR2 SYGVNS. The CDR3 protein is CASSEYTLRDSEAFL. CDR3 DNA: TGTGCCAGCAGTGAATATACCCTCAGGGATTCCGAAGCTTTCCTT.

This clone appeared a few times. This sequence joins TRBV6-5 and TRBJ2-2; TRBD1 agrees at 8 bases. Germline loops: CDR1 MNHEY, CDR2 SVGAGI. Unmatched junction bases numbered 6, after V lost 3 bases and J lost 6 bases. The CDR3 is 15 amino acids. The CDR3 DNA follows: TGTGCCAGCAGTTATCAGGGGGCGATTCCCGGGGAGCTGTTTTTT. This translates into CASSYQGAIPGELFF.

The rearrangement joins TRBV30 to TRBJ2-1; 7 nucleotides match TRBD2. The CDR3 spans 18 residues. V was clipped by 4 bases and J by 7 bases; unmatched bases: 22. Germline V gives CDR1 GTSNPN, CDR2 SVGIG (reference sequence). CDR3 DNA: TGTGCCTGGAACCACCGGATTTCGCGGGAGCATGGATTGAATGAGCAGTTCTTC. Translated: CAWNHRISREHGLNEQFF.

The V call is TRBV28, the J call TRBJ1-5; a weak D match, TRBD1 (6 bases). The germline V gene has CDR1 MDHEN and CDR2 SYDVKM. This CDR3 comprises 15 residues. Trimming took 5 bases from V and 9 from J, leaving 20 bases between them. The CDR3 DNA is TGTGCCAGCAGTAGTACAGGGCAGCCGATAGGGCCCCAGCATTTT. Translation gives CASSSTGQPIGPQHF.